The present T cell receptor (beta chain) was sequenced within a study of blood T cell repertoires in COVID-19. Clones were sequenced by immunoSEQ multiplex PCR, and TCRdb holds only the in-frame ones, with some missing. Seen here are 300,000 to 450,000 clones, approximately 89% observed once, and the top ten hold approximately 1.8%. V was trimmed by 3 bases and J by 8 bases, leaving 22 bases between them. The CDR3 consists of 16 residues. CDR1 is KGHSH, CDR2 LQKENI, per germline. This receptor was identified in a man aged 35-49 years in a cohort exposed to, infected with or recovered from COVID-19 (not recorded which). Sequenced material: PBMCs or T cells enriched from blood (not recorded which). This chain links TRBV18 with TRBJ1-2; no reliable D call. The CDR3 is CASSPAGSPLWRGYTF. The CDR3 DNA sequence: TGTGCCAGCTCACCCGCTGGGTCCCCTCTATGGCGGGGCTACACCTTC. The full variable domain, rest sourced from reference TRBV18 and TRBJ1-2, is NAGVMQNPRHLVRRRGQEARLRCSPMKGHSHVYWYRQLPEEGLKFMVYLQKENIIDESGMPKERFSAEFPKEGPSILRIQQVVRGDSAAYFCASSPAGSPLWRGYTFGSGTRLTVV.